A single sample is the source of the 25 T cell receptor beta chains below, sequenced in a study of neoadjuvant nivolumab and ipilimumab in lung cancer. TCRdb keeps only in-frame clones here, not all; method: immunoSEQ multiplex PCR. Here the sample spans about 26,000 clones, 82% being singletons. This sample comprised tumor tissue, obtained after neoadjuvant nivolumab, alone or with ipilimumab, at or shortly before surgery. The receptors stem from an adult with non-small cell lung cancer.

The chain links TRBV6-1 to TRBJ1-1; the D is unclear. The germline V and J ends were trimmed by 6 bases and 4 bases, with 15 bases remaining between them. Per germline, CDR1 MNHNS and CDR2 SASEGT. This CDR3 is 14 amino acids long. In DNA, the CDR3 is TGTGCCAGCAGACGCACGGGGATTGGCACTGAAGCTTTCTTT. This gives the protein CASRRTGIGTEAFF.

This sequence joins TRBV2 and TRBJ2-7; D is possibly TRBD1 (6 bases). Trimming removed 7 bases at V and 3 bases at J, with 13 bases between. Germline V gene sequence: CDR1 SNHLY, CDR2 FYNNEI. This CDR3 comprises 13 residues. The CDR3 protein is CASTPQGVYEQYF. Written as DNA, the CDR3 is TGTGCCAGCACCCCACAGGGAGTCTACGAGCAGTACTTC. Filled out from reference TRBV2 and TRBJ2-7, the complete variable domain reads EPEVTQTPSHQVTQMGQEVILRCVPISNHLYFYWYRQILGQKVEFLVSFYNNEISEKSEIFDDQFSVERPDGSNFTLKIRSTKLEDSAMYFCASTPQGVYEQYFGPGTRLTVT.

The CDR3 sequence: CASSATSGIFTGELFF. For the CDR3, the DNA is TGTGCCAGCTCAGCGACTAGCGGGATCTTCACCGGGGAGCTGTTTTTT. The chain employs TRBV18 and TRBJ2-2; 11 nucleotides line up with TRBD2. V was clipped by 5 bases and J by 4 bases; unmatched bases: 6. CDR3 length: 16 residues. CDR1 is KGHSH and CDR2 is LQKENI in the germline V gene.

V gene TRBV18 combines with J gene TRBJ1-4; D gene uncertain. The germline V gene encodes CDR1 KGHSH and CDR2 LQKENI. This CDR3 is built from 12 residues. V was trimmed by 3 bases and J by 7 bases, leaving 6 bases between them. This CDR3 is CASSPRAEKLFF. CDR3 nucleotide sequence: TGTGCCAGCTCACCCCGCGCTGAAAAACTGTTTTTT.

The chain joins TRBV5-4 to TRBJ2-3, with a tentative D call TRBD2 (5 bases). Trimming removed 2 bases at V and 3 bases at J, with 13 bases between. This CDR3 has 15 amino acids. Germline CDR1 SGHNT, CDR2 YYREEE (reference sequence). The CDR3 reads CASSFPGITTDTQYF. The CDR3 DNA follows: TGTGCCAGCAGCTTTCCGGGGATTACAACAGATACGCAGTATTTT.

This clone was counted a few times. The J gene is TRBJ1-5, the V gene TRBV18; possibly TRBD1 for D (5 bases). With 8 bases removed from V and 2 bases from J, the gap between germline ends came to 13 bases. CDR1 is KGHSH, CDR2 LQKENI, per germline. The CDR3 has 14 amino acids. The CDR3 protein is CASRPGGGNQPQHF. For the CDR3, the DNA is TGTGCCAGCCGACCGGGGGGTGGCAATCAGCCCCAGCATTTT.

V is TRBV5-1 and J is TRBJ2-3, with a weak D call TRBD1 (6 bases). This CDR3 has 15 amino acids. Germline lookup yields CDR1 SGHRS and CDR2 YFSETQ. V was shortened by 2 bases and J by 2 bases, with 12 bases between the two germline ends. CDR3 sequence (DNA): TGCGCCAGCAGCTTACAGGGTTCGTTCACAGATACGCAGTATTTT. Translation gives CASSLQGSFTDTQYF.

V and J are TRBV12-5 and TRBJ2-5; 10 bases line up with TRBD1. Germline loops: CDR1 LGHNT, CDR2 FRNRAP. Trimming removed 7 bases from V and 2 bases from J; junction bases left unmatched: 13. The CDR3 runs to 17 residues. CDR3 in amino acids: CASARGVGDRGQETQYF. DNA of the CDR3: TGTGCTAGTGCACGTGGAGTCGGGGACAGGGGACAAGAGACCCAGTACTTC.

In its sample, this clone was seen once. The rearrangement joins TRBV5-5 to TRBJ2-5, with D unclear. Trimming removed 0 bases from V and 2 bases from J, with 2 bases in between. The CDR3 runs to 12 residues. The V gene's germline CDR1 is SGHKS and CDR2 YYEKEE (reference sequence). CDR3 protein: CASSLVQETQYF. CDR3 sequence (DNA): TGTGCCAGCAGCTTGGTGCAAGAGACCCAGTACTTC. The whole variable domain, filled in from reference TRBV5-5 and TRBJ2-5, reads DAGVTQSPTHLIKTRGQQVTLRCSPISGHKSVSWYQQVLGQGPQFIFQYYEKEERGRGNFPDRFSARQFPNYSSELNVNALLLGDSALYLCASSLVQETQYFGPGTRLLVL.

The V and J genes are TRBV6-5 and TRBJ2-1; D perhaps matches TRBD2 (8 bases). The CDR3 runs 15 residues. The V gene lost 6 bases and the J gene lost 9 bases, with 21 bases spanning the gap. The germline gives CDR1 MNHEY, CDR2 SVGAGI. The CDR3 protein is CASSLTGGGLGEQFF. Written as DNA, the CDR3 is TGTGCCAGCAGCCTAACGGGAGGGGGCCTCGGTGAGCAGTTCTTC.

The chain is built from TRBV18 and TRBJ2-7; maybe TRBD1 (5 bases). Germline CDR1 KGHSH, CDR2 LQKENI. This CDR3 spans 16 amino acids. V lost 1 base, J lost 5 bases, and 18 bases lay in between. CDR3 in amino acids: CASSPRLVQGGHEQYF. DNA for the CDR3: TGTGCCAGCTCACCACGCTTGGTGCAGGGCGGCCACGAGCAGTACTTC.

The chain carries TRBV10-2 and TRBJ2-7; D is perhaps TRBD2 (5 bases). V shed 6 bases and J shed 0 bases, with 6 bases lying between them. Germline V gene data show CDR1 as WSHSY and CDR2 as SAAADI. The CDR3 runs 12 residues. The CDR3: CASRGSSYEQYF. The CDR3 DNA sequence: TGCGCCAGCAGGGGGAGCTCCTACGAGCAGTACTTC.

The table lists this clone with a count of one. The genes are TRBV7-2 and TRBJ2-3, with TRBD2 matching 8 bases. The CDR3 is 19 residues long. Germline loops: CDR1 SGHTA, CDR2 FQGNSA. Trimming cost V 6 bases and J 1 base; bases outside gene matches: 18. DNA for the CDR3: TGTGCCAGCAGGGCTGGGGCGGGAGGCGGGACGGGAGGCACAGATACGCAGTATTTT. Protein product: CASRAGAGGGTGGTDTQYF.

This sequence joins TRBV11-2 and TRBJ2-1; 7 bases fit TRBD1. Per germline, CDR1 SGHAT and CDR2 FQNNGV. Trimming cost V 11 bases and J 7 bases; bases outside gene matches: 8. The CDR3 runs to 12 residues. The CDR3 reads CAGSRGRNEQFF. As DNA, the CDR3 is TGTGCCGGAAGCAGGGGGAGAAATGAGCAGTTCTTC.

This clone was recorded a few times. The V and J genes are TRBV20-1 and TRBJ2-7; the D gene could be TRBD1 or TRBD2 (5 bases each). The V gene's germline CDR1 is DFQATT and CDR2 SNEGSKA (reference sequence). Trimming took 3 bases from V and 11 from J, leaving 14 bases between them. This CDR3 is 11 amino acids long. The CDR3 loop reads CSASPGTLEYF. DNA of the CDR3: TGCAGTGCTAGTCCAGGGACGTTGGAGTACTTC.

The chain uses TRBV7-9 and TRBJ2-5; possibly TRBD2 for D (5 bases). Germline assignment: CDR1 SEHNR and CDR2 FQNEAQ (reference sequence). V shed 8 bases and J shed 2 bases, with 15 bases lying between them. CDR3 length equals 14 residues. CDR3 in amino acids: CASSSRRVQETQYF. Here the CDR3 DNA reads TGTGCCAGCTCCTCGAGGCGGGTACAAGAGACCCAGTACTTC.

This clone was found a few times. J is TRBJ2-2 and V is TRBV7-7; D may be TRBD1 (5 bases). Germline CDR1 and CDR2: SSHAT and FNYEAQ (reference sequence). The CDR3 consists of 15 residues. V lost 5 bases and J 2 bases, leaving 12 bases between the germline ends. The CDR3 bases are TGTGCCAGCAGCGCAAGGACACAAAACACCGGGGAGCTGTTTTTT. It codes for CASSARTQNTGELFF.

The J gene is TRBJ2-5, the V gene TRBV28, with D possibly TRBD1 on 5 matching bases. The CDR3 spans 12 residues. The germline V gene encodes CDR1 MDHEN and CDR2 SYDVKM. V lost 6 bases and J lost 6, with 11 bases in between. CDR3 nucleotide sequence: TGTGCCAGCAGGTCCCAGGGCCAGACCCAGTACTTC. Its translation: CASRSQGQTQYF.

Here the CDR3 reads CASSEGTGGWGEAFF. DNA for the CDR3: TGTGCCAGCAGTGAGGGGACAGGGGGCTGGGGTGAAGCTTTCTTT. The chain combines TRBV2 with TRBJ1-1, with 12 bases lining up with TRBD1. Germline assignment: CDR1 SNHLY and CDR2 FYNNEI. The CDR3 contains 15 residues. Losses at the gene ends were 3 bases for V and 7 bases for J; bases not matched to a gene: 6.

The CDR3 sequence: CASSDGDIYGYTF. In DNA form, the CDR3 reads TGTGCCAGCAGTGATGGGGACATCTATGGCTACACCTTC. The V call is TRBV6-6, the J call TRBJ1-2; D is perhaps TRBD1 (6 bases). CDR1 is MNHNY and CDR2 is SVGAGI in the germline V gene (reference sequence). V lost 5 bases and J lost 4, with 11 bases in between. The CDR3 length is 13 residues.

The CDR3 coding sequence is TGTGCTAGTGGTTTAATCCCGACCTACGAGCAGTACTTC. Translation: CASGLIPTYEQYF. This chain connects TRBV12-5 to TRBJ2-7; the D is unclear. From germline, CDR1 is LGHNT and CDR2 FRNRAP. This CDR3 has 13 residues. V was cut by 3 bases and J by 2 bases, with 8 bases left in between.

This chain links TRBV7-8 with TRBJ1-1; TRBD1 matches 8 bases. This CDR3 region has 14 residues. V gave up 3 bases and J gave up 2 bases; unmatched junction bases: 2. Germline loops: CDR1 SGHVS, CDR2 FQNEAQ. CDR3 in amino acids: CASSFDRGNTEAFF. The DNA of the CDR3 is TGTGCCAGCAGCTTCGACAGGGGTAACACTGAAGCTTTCTTT.

This chain uses TRBV25-1 with TRBJ1-4; 10 bases are a match to TRBD1. V gave up 3 bases and J gave up 6 bases; unmatched junction bases: 10. Per the germline V gene, CDR1 is MGHDK and CDR2 is SYGVNS. CDR3 length equals 17 residues. CDR3 sequence reads: CASSDSGQGKGHEKLFF. As DNA, the CDR3 is TGTGCCAGCAGTGACTCGGGACAGGGGAAGGGACATGAAAAACTGTTTTTT.

The chain combines TRBV30 with TRBJ1-5, with D possibly matching TRBD1 (6 bases). Germline V CDR1 and CDR2: GTSNPN, SVGIG (reference sequence). Deletions cut 1 base from V and 2 bases from J, with 15 bases between. This CDR3 has 16 residues. The CDR3 here is CAWSGPRTAGNQPQHF. In DNA, the CDR3 is TGTGCCTGGAGTGGTCCCCGGACAGCTGGCAATCAGCCCCAGCATTTT.

The chain joins TRBV7-2 to TRBJ2-3, with D maybe TRBD1 (6 bases). CDR1 and CDR2 from the germline V gene are SGHTA and FQGNSA. Trimming stripped 2 bases from V and 0 bases from J, with 9 bases between. The CDR3 totals 15 residues. For the CDR3, the DNA is TGTGCCAGCAGCTTACTCGGACAGAGCACAGATACGCAGTATTTT. Its protein is CASSLLGQSTDTQYF.